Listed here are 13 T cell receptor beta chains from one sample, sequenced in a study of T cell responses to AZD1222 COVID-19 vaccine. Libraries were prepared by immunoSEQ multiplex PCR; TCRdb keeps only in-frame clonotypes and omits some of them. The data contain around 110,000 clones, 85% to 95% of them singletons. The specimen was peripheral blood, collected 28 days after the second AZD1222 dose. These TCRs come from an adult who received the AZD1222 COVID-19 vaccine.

The chain's CDR3 is CASSMGTAPGNTIYF. CDR3 nucleotide sequence: TGTGCCAGTAGTATGGGGACAGCCCCTGGAAACACCATATATTTT. The chain recombines TRBV19 with TRBJ1-3, with 7 bases matching TRBD1. V shed 3 bases and J 2 bases; nucleotides not matched to a gene: 4. The CDR3 length is 15 residues. The germline CDR1 and CDR2 sequences are LNHDA and SQIVND (reference sequence).

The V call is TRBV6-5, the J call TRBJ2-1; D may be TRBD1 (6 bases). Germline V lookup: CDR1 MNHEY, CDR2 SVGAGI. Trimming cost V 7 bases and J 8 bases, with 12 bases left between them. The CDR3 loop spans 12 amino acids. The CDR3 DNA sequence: TGTGCCAGCATGCGCAGGGGCCATGAGCAGTTCTTC. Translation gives CASMRRGHEQFF.

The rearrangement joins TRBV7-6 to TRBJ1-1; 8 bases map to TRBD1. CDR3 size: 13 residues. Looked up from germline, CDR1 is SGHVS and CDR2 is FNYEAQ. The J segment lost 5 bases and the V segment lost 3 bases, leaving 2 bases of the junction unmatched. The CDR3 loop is CASSFRQGTEAFF. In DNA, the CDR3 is TGTGCCAGCAGCTTCCGACAGGGGACTGAAGCTTTCTTT.

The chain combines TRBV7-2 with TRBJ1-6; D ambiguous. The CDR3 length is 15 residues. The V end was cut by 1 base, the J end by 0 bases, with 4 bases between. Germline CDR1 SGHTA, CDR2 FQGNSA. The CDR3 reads CASSLGSSYNSPLHF. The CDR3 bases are TGTGCCAGCAGCTTAGGGAGCTCCTATAATTCACCCCTCCACTTT.

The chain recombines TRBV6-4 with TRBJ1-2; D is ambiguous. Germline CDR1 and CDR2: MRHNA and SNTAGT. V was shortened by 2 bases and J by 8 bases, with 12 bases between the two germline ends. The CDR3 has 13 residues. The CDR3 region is CASSDGEERGYTF. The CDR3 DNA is TGTGCCAGCAGTGACGGGGAGGAGCGCGGCTACACCTTC.

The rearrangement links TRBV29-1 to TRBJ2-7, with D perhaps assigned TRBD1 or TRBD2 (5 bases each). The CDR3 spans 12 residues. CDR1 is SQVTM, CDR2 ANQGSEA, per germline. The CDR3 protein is CSFRGSSYEQYF. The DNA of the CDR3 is TGCAGTTTCCGGGGCAGCTCCTACGAGCAGTACTTC.

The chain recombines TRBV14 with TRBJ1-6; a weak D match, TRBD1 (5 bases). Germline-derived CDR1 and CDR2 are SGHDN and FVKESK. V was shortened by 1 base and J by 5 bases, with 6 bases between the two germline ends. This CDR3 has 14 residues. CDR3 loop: CASSQGGNNSPLHF. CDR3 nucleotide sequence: TGTGCCAGCAGCCAAGGGGGGAATAATTCACCCCTCCACTTT.

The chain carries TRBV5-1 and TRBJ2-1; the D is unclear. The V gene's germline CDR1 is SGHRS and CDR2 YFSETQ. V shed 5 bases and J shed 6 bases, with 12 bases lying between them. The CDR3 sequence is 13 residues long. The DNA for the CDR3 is TGCGCCAGCAGAAGGGTGGAATTCAATGAGCAGTTCTTC. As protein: CASRRVEFNEQFF.

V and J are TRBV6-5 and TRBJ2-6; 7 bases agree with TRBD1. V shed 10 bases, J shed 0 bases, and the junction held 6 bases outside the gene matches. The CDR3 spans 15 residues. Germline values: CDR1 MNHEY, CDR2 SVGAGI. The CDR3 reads CATTGDISGANVLTF. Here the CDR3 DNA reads TGTGCCACTACAGGGGACATCTCTGGGGCCAACGTCCTGACTTTC.

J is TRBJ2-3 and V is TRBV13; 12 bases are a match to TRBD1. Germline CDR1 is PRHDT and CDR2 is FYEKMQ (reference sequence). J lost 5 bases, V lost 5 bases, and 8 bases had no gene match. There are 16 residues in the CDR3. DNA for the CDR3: TGTGCCAGCAGCACTCGGGACAGGGGGCTAAGAGATACGCAGTATTTT. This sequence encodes CASSTRDRGLRDTQYF.

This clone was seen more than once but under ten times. The CDR3 loop is CASSGGQGAPYEQYF. In DNA, the CDR3 is TGTGCCAGCAGTGGGGGACAGGGGGCTCCGTACGAGCAGTACTTC. This rearrangement joins TRBV2 to TRBJ2-7, with 12 bases aligning to TRBD1. Trimming at V came to 4 bases and at J to 4 bases, leaving 5 bases not matched to a gene. This CDR3 has 15 amino acids. Germline CDR1 SNHLY, CDR2 FYNNEI.

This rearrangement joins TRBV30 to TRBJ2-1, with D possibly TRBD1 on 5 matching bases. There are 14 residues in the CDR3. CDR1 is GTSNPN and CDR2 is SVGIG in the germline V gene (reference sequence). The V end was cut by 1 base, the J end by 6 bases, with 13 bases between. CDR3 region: CAWSGTRRVNEQFF. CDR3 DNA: TGTGCCTGGAGTGGGACCCGCAGGGTCAATGAGCAGTTCTTC.

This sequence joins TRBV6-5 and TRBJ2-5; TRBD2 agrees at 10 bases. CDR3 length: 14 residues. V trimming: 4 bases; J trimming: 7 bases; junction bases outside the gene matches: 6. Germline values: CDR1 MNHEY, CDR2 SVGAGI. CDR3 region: CASSFSGGLGTQYF. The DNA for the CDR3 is TGTGCCAGCAGTTTTAGCGGGGGGCTGGGGACCCAGTACTTC.